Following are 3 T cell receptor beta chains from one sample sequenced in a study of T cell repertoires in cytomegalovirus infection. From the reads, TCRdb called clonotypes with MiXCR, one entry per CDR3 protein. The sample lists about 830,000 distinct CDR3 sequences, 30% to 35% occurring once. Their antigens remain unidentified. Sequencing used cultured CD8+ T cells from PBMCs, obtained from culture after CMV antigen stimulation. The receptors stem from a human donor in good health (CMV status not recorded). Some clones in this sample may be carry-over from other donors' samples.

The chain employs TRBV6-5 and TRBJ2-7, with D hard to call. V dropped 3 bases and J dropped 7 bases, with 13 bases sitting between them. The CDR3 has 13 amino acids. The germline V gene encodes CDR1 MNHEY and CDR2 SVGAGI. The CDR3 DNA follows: TGTGCCAGCAGTTATGATGCGGCGACAGAGCAGTACGTC. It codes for CASSYDAATEQYV.

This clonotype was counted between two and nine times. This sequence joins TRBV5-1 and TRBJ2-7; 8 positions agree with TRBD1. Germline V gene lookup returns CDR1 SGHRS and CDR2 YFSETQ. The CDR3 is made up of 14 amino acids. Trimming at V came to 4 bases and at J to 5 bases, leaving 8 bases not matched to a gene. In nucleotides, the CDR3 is TGCGCCAGCAGCACAGGACAGGGATCGGACGAGCAGTACTTC. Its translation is CASSTGQGSDEQYF.

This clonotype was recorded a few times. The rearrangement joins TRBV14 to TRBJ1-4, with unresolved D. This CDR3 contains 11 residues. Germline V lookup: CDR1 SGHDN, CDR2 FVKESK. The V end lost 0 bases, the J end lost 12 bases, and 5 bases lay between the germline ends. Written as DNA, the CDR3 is TGTGCCAGCAGCCAAGAGCGACAACTGTTTTTT. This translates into CASSQERQLFF.